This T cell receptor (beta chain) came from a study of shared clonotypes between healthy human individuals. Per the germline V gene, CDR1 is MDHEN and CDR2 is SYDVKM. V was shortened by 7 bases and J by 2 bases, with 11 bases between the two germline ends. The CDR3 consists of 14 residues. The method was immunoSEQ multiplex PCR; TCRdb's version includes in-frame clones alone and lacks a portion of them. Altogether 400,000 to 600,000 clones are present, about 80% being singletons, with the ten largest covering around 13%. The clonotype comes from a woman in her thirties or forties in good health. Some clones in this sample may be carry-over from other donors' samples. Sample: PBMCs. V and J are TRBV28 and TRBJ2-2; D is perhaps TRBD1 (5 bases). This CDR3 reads CASIGAPNTGELFF. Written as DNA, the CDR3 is TGTGCCAGCATTGGGGCACCAAACACCGGGGAGCTGTTTTTT.